The rows below give T cell receptor beta chains drawn from one sample of a study of shared clonotypes between healthy human individuals. TCRdb's table, derived via immunoSEQ multiplex PCR, lists solely in-frame clones and lacks some. The sample lists a few million clones, more than 80% occurring once. The sequenced sample consisted of naive CD4+ T cells sorted from blood. The receptors stem from a man between 18 and 29 years old in good health. The CDR3 runs from the conserved cysteine through the conserved F or W. D genes are given only for firm matches. Clone sizes are given selectively: once, few, many, or a class where the clone is expanded.

clone size	J gene	V gene	CDR3 length	D gene	CDR3 protein	CDR3 DNA
NA	TRBJ2-2	TRBV7-2	14	NA	CASSPEPPAGELFF	TGTGCCAGCAGCCCAGAACCCCCGGCCGGGGAGCTGTTTTTT
NA	TRBJ2-7	TRBV10-3	13	NA	CAISGAGVYEQYF	TGTGCCATCAGTGGGGCAGGGGTCTACGAGCAGTACTTC
NA	TRBJ2-5	TRBV19	12	NA	CASSIGSETQYF	TGTGCCAGTAGTATAGGCAGTGAGACCCAGTACTTC
NA	TRBJ1-2	TRBV6-1	12	NA	CASSAPPYGYTF	TGTGCCAGCAGTGCCCCACCGTATGGCTACACCTTC
once	TRBJ2-1	TRBV18	15	NA	CASSPPFREYNEQFF	TGTGCCAGCTCACCACCGTTCCGGGAGTACAATGAGCAGTTCTTC
NA	TRBJ1-6	TRBV25-1	15	TRBD1	CASSLGTGLNSPLHF	TGTGCCAGCAGTCTCGGGACAGGGTTAAATTCACCCCTCCACTTT
NA	TRBJ2-5	TRBV5-1	11	NA	CASSFRETQYF	TGCGCCAGCAGCTTCAGGGAGACCCAGTACTTC
NA	TRBJ2-3	TRBV5-6	16	TRBD2	CASSLRLAGGAGTQYF	TGTGCCAGCAGCTTGCGGCTAGCGGGAGGCGCAGGTACGCAGTATTTT
NA	TRBJ1-2	TRBV13	12	TRBD1	CASSINLTGEKF	TGTGCCAGCAGCATTAACTTGACAGGGGAAAAGTTC
once	TRBJ2-1	TRBV6-6	12	NA	CASKRLDNEQFF	TGTGCCAGCAAAAGACTGGACAATGAGCAGTTCTTC
NA	TRBJ2-1	TRBV30	14	TRBD2	CAWTRGLAAGEQFF	TGTGCCTGGACTAGGGGACTAGCGGCCGGTGAGCAGTTCTTC
NA	TRBJ1-1	TRBV5-1	13	TRBD1	CASSFRQGTEAFF	TGCGCCAGCAGCTTCCGACAGGGCACTGAAGCTTTCTTT
NA	TRBJ2-1	TRBV5-1	16	TRBD1	CASSRDTGGSYNEQFF	TGCGCCAGCAGCCGAGATACAGGGGGCTCCTACAATGAGCAGTTCTTC
NA	TRBJ2-1	TRBV5-6	17	NA	CASSFKRTGNRGNEQFF	TGTGCCAGCAGTTTCAAAAGGACGGGGAATAGAGGAAATGAGCAGTTCTTC
few	TRBJ1-2	TRBV28	14	NA	CASSLRERGYGYTF	TGTGCCAGCAGTCTTAGGGAAAGGGGCTATGGCTACACCTTC
once	TRBJ2-7	TRBV2	15	NA	CASSEVIAGLGEQYF	TGTGCCAGCAGTGAAGTTATAGCCGGGTTAGGTGAGCAGTACTTC
NA	TRBJ2-7	TRBV27	14	NA	CATAPRSGSYEQYF	TGTGCCACGGCGCCCCGGTCAGGGAGTTACGAGCAGTACTTC
NA	TRBJ2-7	TRBV18	15	TRBD1	CASSPPAGGSYEQYF	TGTGCCAGCTCACCACCCGCAGGGGGCAGCTACGAGCAGTACTTC
NA	TRBJ2-7	TRBV5-3	14	NA	CARSFTGIPYEQYF	TGTGCCAGAAGCTTTACAGGAATCCCCTACGAGCAGTACTTC
NA	TRBJ1-2	TRBV7-9	13	NA	CASSSPGPRGYTF	TGTGCCAGCAGCTCACCCGGACCGCGTGGCTACACCTTC
NA	TRBJ2-2	TRBV27	14	TRBD1	CASSRDRQTGELFF	TGTGCCAGCAGTCGGGACAGGCAAACCGGGGAGCTGTTTTTT
NA	TRBJ1-5	TRBV6-5	13	NA	CASSYSREQPQHF	TGTGCCAGCAGTTACTCGAGAGAGCAGCCCCAGCATTTT
NA	TRBJ1-1	TRBV4-2	13	NA	CASSQDQGSEAFF	TGTGCCAGCAGCCAAGATCAGGGTTCTGAAGCTTTCTTT
NA	TRBJ2-7	TRBV7-2	16	TRBD1	CASSLQAGQGALGQYF	TGTGCCAGCAGCTTACAGGCGGGACAGGGGGCCCTGGGGCAGTACTTC
NA	TRBJ1-5	TRBV5-1	15	TRBD1	CASSTTGERSQPQHF	TGCGCCAGCAGCACGACAGGGGAGCGGAGTCAGCCCCAGCATTTT
NA	TRBJ2-6	TRBV19	15	TRBD1	CASGTGSSGANVLTF	TGTGCCAGCGGGACAGGGAGCTCTGGGGCCAACGTCCTGACTTTC
few	TRBJ1-2	TRBV7-9	12	NA	CASQRDSYGYTF	TGTGCCAGCCAACGGGACTCTTATGGCTACACCTTC
few	TRBJ1-1	TRBV10-3	14	NA	CAISESTDNTEAFF	TGTGCCATCAGTGAGTCGACGGATAACACTGAAGCTTTCTTT
few	TRBJ1-2	TRBV7-6	14	NA	CASSPGEGNYGYTF	TGTGCCAGCAGCCCCGGTGAAGGGAACTATGGCTACACCTTC
NA	TRBJ2-1	TRBV7-6	15	TRBD2	CASSPREGVGNEQFF	TGTGCCAGCAGCCCTCGGGAGGGGGTCGGCAATGAGCAGTTCTTC
NA	TRBJ1-1	TRBV6-1	13	NA	CASSEARGTEAFF	TGTGCCAGCAGTGAAGCTCGCGGCACTGAAGCTTTCTTT
NA	TRBJ2-3	TRBV10-3	16	TRBD2	CAISAGLAGGRAAQYF	TGTGCCATCAGTGCCGGACTAGCGGGAGGTCGGGCCGCGCAGTATTTT
NA	TRBJ2-3	TRBV18	17	TRBD2	CASSRGGGGAVADTQYF	TGTGCCAGCTCACGAGGCGGCGGGGGGGCCGTGGCAGATACGCAGTATTTT
NA	TRBJ2-1	TRBV5-4	16	TRBD2	CASSLVRTRSYNEQFF	TGTGCCAGCAGCTTGGTACGGACTAGGAGCTACAATGAGCAGTTCTTC
NA	TRBJ2-7	TRBV4-3	15	NA	CASSQGGFSSYEQYF	TGCGCCAGCAGCCAAGGCGGCTTTTCGTCCTACGAGCAGTACTTC